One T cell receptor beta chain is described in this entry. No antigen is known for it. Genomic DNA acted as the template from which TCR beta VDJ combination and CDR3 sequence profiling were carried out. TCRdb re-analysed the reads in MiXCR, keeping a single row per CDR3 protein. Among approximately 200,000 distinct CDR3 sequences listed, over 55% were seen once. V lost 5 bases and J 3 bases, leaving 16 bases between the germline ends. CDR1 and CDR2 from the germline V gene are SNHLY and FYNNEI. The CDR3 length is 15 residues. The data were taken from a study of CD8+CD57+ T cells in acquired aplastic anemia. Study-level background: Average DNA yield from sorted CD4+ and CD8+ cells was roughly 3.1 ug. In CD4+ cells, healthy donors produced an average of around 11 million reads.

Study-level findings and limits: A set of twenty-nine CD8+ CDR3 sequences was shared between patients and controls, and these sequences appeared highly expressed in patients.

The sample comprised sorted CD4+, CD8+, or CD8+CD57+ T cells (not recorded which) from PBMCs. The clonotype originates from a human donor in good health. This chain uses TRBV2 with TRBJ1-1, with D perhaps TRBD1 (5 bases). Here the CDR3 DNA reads TGTGCCAGCAGTCTGGGACCCAACTGGTACACTGAAGCTTTCTTT. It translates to CASSLGPNWYTEAFF.